This T cell receptor beta chain was recorded in a study of T cell responses to AZD1222 COVID-19 vaccine (dated by TCRdb to the early 2020s). Turning to the overall study: A total of under 250 trial participants underwent TCR sequencing, of whom roughly 210 had received two doses of AZD1222 and around 25 had received two doses of the MenACWY control vaccine. Enrollment into the trials was organized by age into subgroups of 18-55, 56-69 and 70-plus years, and those subgroups contained about 160, 30 and 59 TCR-sequenced participants, respectively.

Study-level results and caveats: Because no day 14 peak-response samples were available, repertoires were characterized only after the peak T cell response. After two AZD1222 doses, both the breadth and the depth of spike-specific TCRs were significantly higher than at day 0 and than in MenACWY recipients. CD4 TCRs associated with the vaccine covered the entire spike protein, and the dominant responses were in regions 160-218 and 743-854. Reportedly, almost half of the unique spike-specific TCRs recognized epitopes lying outside the regions that are mutated in the B.1.351 and B.1.1.7 variants. In the small 56-69-year group, the increase in depth fell short of significance, most likely because of low power. Participants were mostly white British and included more females than males, and it was suggested by the authors that clonal diversity may have been underestimated. Only five or six AZD1222 recipients were SARS-CoV-2 seropositive at baseline, limiting conclusions about previously exposed vaccinees.

Concerning this clone itself: No antigen is known for it. No much larger clone exists at a distance of one base, and base qualities are not known.

The CDR3 regions of human TCRbeta chains were analyzed by immunosequencing. The source study handled its data this way. TCRs in the repertoires were matched against a reference library of SARS-CoV-2-specific TCRs that had been generated with the MIRA antigen-specificity platform. Breadth was defined as the fraction of unique TCRs that were SARS-CoV-2-associated, and depth was defined as the fraction of total T cells that were SARS-CoV-2-associated. Using the MIRA data, each spike-specific TCR was mapped to the spike region that the TCR reacts to and placed in a CD4 or CD8 class. Log10-transformed breadth and depth values were compared by one-way ANOVA with Sidak's multiple comparisons tests. TCRdb took this table from immuneACCESS and kept in-frame rearrangements with V and J called. Such tables lack part of the clones; where checked against another copy, unresolved V genes explain under half of the gap, and the rest is unexplained. That table supplies the V and J calls and clone size; D and trimming were determined from the DNA. The sample profile shows 150,000 to 200,000 clones; roughly 87% of them were found once. Around 6.3% of the sample goes to the ten largest clones.

Explained via the paper, the time point label denotes: about 28 days (+/-7) after the second vaccine dose. Because spike-specific TCR depth and breadth did not differ between the two schedules, AZD1222 recipients who got a second dose at roughly 4 weeks were pooled with those who got a second dose at roughly 12 weeks. The vaccinee samples were drawn from two UK trials, COV001 and COV002, one of which was a single-blind randomized controlled phase 2/3 trial testing AZD1222 (ChAdOx1 nCoV-19) in healthy adults. Trial participant PBMC samples were collected at day 0 and day 28 after the second dose for TCRbeta chain sequencing. The CDR3 runs 12 residues from the cysteine to the phenylalanine. The kept DNA is CDR3 alone, 36 bases in frame from the first base. For CDR1 and CDR2, the germline V gene lists SQVTM and ANQGSEA. V is cut back by 4 bases and J by 9 bases, with 4 bases in the junction unmatched.

The material was peripheral blood, obtained 28 days after the second AZD1222 dose. The chain uses TRBV29-1 and TRBJ2-1, with 9 bases in between that match TRBD2. This receptor was obtained from an adult who received the AZD1222 COVID-19 vaccine. The DNA sequence is given as TGCAGCGTTGGTGCGGGAGGGGGTGAGCAGTTCTTC. Its protein is CSVGAGGGEQFF.